These T cell receptor beta chains were read from a single sample in a study of TIL therapy for anti-PD-1-resistant metastatic lung cancer. Only in-frame clones appear in the TCRdb table, and some are missing; sequencing was by immunoSEQ multiplex PCR. The sample holds 55,000 to 65,000 clones, 70% to 75% seen once. The material sequenced was blood, taken at baseline. All receptors derive from a person aged 25-85 years with non-small cell lung cancer. Each CDR3 is given with its conserved first and last residue.

CDR3 | J | length | V
CASSERGGWNEQYF | TRBJ2-7 | 14 | TRBV6-1
CASSAKGYGGIEQYF | TRBJ2-7 | 15 | TRBV25-1
CASSYYRGRGVTEAFF | TRBJ1-1 | 16 | TRBV6-5
CASSVSGTGFTEAFF | TRBJ1-1 | 15 | TRBV9
CASSQTGLTGELFF | TRBJ2-2 | 14 | TRBV7-7
CAWSVGNTIYF | TRBJ1-3 | 11 | TRBV30
CASSYSGDRGPGELFF | TRBJ2-2 | 16 | TRBV6-6
CASSFQGNTEAFF | TRBJ1-1 | 13 | TRBV7-3
CASSLGGGALQETQYF | TRBJ2-5 | 16 | TRBV7-2
CASSEELAGSGLLSTNEKLFF | TRBJ1-4 | 21 | TRBV6-1
CASSLFAGSGELFF | TRBJ2-2 | 14 | TRBV14
CASSLRTSGSSYNEQFF | TRBJ2-1 | 17 | TRBV7-3
CASSLLTGGTEAFF | TRBJ1-1 | 14 | TRBV28
CASSPASYEQYF | TRBJ2-7 | 12 | TRBV7-9
CASTPEGLSEQYF | TRBJ2-7 | 13 | TRBV2
CASSSGEKLFF | TRBJ1-4 | 11 | TRBV4-1
CASSYTPGAMEQYF | TRBJ2-7 | 14 | TRBV6-5
CASSSATLPGANVLTF | TRBJ2-6 | 16 | TRBV5-4
CASSLLAGLGYNEQFF | TRBJ2-1 | 16 | TRBV11-2
CASSPLDRGLSYEQYF | TRBJ2-7 | 16 | TRBV18
CASSRADGNYGYTF | TRBJ1-2 | 14 | TRBV5-4
CASSFKSGDRGGNTIYF | TRBJ1-3 | 17 | TRBV7-2
CASSLAMGNWDNYEQYF | TRBJ2-7 | 17 | TRBV7-9
CASSLELTQYF | TRBJ2-3 | 11 | TRBV11-3
CASSVRTGFYQPQHF | TRBJ1-5 | 15 | TRBV6-1
CASSFREATNEKLFF | TRBJ1-4 | 15 | TRBV5-1
CASSLGGPNEQYF | TRBJ2-7 | 13 | TRBV5-1
CASSISGDDQPQHF | TRBJ1-5 | 14 | TRBV6-5
CASSHGQFLLYGYTF | TRBJ1-2 | 15 | TRBV19
CASSSSQGTGELFF | TRBJ2-2 | 14 | TRBV19